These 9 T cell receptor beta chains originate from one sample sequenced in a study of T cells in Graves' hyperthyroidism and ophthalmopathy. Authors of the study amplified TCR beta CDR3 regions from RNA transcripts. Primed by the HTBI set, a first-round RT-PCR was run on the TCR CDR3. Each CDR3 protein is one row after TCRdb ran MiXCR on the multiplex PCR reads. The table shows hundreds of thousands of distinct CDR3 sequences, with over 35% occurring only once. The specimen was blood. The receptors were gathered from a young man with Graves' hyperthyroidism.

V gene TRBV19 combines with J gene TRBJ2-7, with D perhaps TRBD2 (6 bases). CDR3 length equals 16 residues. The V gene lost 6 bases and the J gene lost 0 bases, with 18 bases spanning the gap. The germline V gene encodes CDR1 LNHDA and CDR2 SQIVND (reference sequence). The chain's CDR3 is CASRPAGRTNSYEQYF. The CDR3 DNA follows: TGTGCCAGTAGACCCGCGGGGCGGACCAACTCCTACGAGCAGTACTTC.

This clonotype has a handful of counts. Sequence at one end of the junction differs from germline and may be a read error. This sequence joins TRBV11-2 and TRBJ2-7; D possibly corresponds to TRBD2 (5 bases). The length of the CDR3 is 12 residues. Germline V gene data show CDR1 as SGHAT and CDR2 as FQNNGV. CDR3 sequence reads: CASSLVATPGNF. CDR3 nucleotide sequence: TGTGCCAGCAGCTTAGTTGCCACCCCCGGGAACTTC.

In DNA form, the CDR3 reads TGTGCCAGCACCCTAACTCCAGGGGGTTCGTCTGATCAGCCCCAGCATTTT. Its protein product is CASTLTPGGSSDQPQHF. V and J are TRBV6-1 and TRBJ1-5; 7 nucleotides match TRBD1. Losses at the gene ends were 7 bases for V and 5 bases for J; bases not matched to a gene: 17. The CDR3 loop spans 17 amino acids. Germline V gives CDR1 MNHNS, CDR2 SASEGT.

The CDR3 DNA sequence: TGCGCCAGCAAGGAACAGGGGGCGATTGGAAACACCATATATTTT. Residues: CASKEQGAIGNTIYF. The gene calls are TRBV5-1 and TRBJ1-3; 9 bases are shared with TRBD1. J gave up 3 bases and V 6 bases, and 7 bases lay outside the gene matches. CDR1 SGHRS and CDR2 YFSETQ come from the germline V gene. The CDR3 consists of 15 residues.

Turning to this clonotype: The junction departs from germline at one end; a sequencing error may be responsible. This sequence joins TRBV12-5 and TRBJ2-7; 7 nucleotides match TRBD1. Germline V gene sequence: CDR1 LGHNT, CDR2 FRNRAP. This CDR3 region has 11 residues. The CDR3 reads CASGLGQEQYF. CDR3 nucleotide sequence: TGTGCTAGTGGATTGGGACAGGAGCAGTACTTC.

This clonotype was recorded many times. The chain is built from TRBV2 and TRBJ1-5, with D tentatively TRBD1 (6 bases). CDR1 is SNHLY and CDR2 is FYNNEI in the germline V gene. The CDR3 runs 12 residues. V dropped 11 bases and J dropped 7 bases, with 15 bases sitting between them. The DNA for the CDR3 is TGTGCCGGACGACAGGCGGGGCAGCCCCAGCATTTT. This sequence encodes CAGRQAGQPQHF.

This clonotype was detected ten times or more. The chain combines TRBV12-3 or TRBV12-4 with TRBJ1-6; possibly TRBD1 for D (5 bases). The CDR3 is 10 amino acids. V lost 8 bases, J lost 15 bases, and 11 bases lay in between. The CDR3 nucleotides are TGTGCCAGCGGGGGGTTACTCCTCCACTTT. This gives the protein CASGGLLLHF.

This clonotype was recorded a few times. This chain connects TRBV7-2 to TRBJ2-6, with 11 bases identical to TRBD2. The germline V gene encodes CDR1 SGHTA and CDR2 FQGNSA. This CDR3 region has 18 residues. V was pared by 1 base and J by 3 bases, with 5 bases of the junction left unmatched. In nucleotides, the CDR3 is TGTGCCAGCAGCTTAGTACTAGCGGGAGTGGGTGGGGCCAACGTCCTGACTTTC. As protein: CASSLVLAGVGGANVLTF.

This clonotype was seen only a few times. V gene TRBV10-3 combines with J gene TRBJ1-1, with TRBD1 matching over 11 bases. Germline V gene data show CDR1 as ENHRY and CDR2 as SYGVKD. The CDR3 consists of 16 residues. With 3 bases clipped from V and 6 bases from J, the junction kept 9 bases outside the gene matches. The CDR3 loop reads CAISDTRTGGLAEAFF. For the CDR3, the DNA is TGTGCCATCAGTGATACCAGGACAGGGGGCTTGGCTGAAGCTTTCTTT.